These 10 T cell receptor beta chains share one sample of origin, sequenced in a study of T cells in Graves' hyperthyroidism and ophthalmopathy. Using RNA transcripts as the source, TCR beta CDR3 regions were amplified. First-round RT-PCR targeting the TCR CDR3 was performed with the HTBI primer set. Via MiXCR, TCRdb re-called the multiplex PCR reads, giving one row per CDR3 protein. The data show 410,000 or so distinct CDR3 sequences, with about 15% seen just once and approximately 13% held by the top ten. The sequencing sample was made of blood. The origin of the receptors is a young man with Graves' ophthalmopathy.

Concerning this clonotype: Just one base apart from a much larger clone, this may be a read error. The rearrangement joins TRBV10-3 to TRBJ2-7, with D possibly TRBD2 on 5 matching bases. The CDR3 has 16 amino acids. In germline, CDR1 is ENHRY, CDR2 SYGVKD. The CDR3 sequence: CATSEETGESTYEQYF. For the CDR3, the DNA is TGTGCCACCAGTGAGGAAACCGGGGAGAGTACCTACGAGCAGTACTTC.

This clonotype was picked up many times. The genes are TRBV6-4 and TRBJ2-1, with D tentatively TRBD2 (6 bases). With 0 bases removed from V and 0 bases from J, the gap between germline ends came to 6 bases. Germline CDR1 and CDR2: MRHNA and SNTAGT. The CDR3 consists of 15 residues. In DNA, the CDR3 is TGTGCCAGCAGTGACTCTAGCGGCTCCTACAATGAGCAGTTCTTC. Translation gives CASSDSSGSYNEQFF.

This clonotype came up a few times. The chain joins TRBV24-1 to TRBJ2-5, with D maybe TRBD1 (5 bases). The CDR3 is 14 residues long. Per germline, CDR1 KGHDR and CDR2 SFDVKD. V was shortened by 0 bases and J by 2 bases, with 6 bases between the two germline ends. CDR3 sequence reads: CATSDLSGQETQYF. The CDR3 DNA sequence: TGTGCCACCAGTGATTTGTCAGGGCAAGAGACCCAGTACTTC.

This clonotype showed up many times. The chain uses TRBV12-3 or TRBV12-4 and TRBJ1-2; no clear D. The CDR3 extends over 15 amino acids. V lost 2 bases and J lost 4, with 14 bases in between. In DNA, the CDR3 is TGTGCCAGCAGTTTATCGAAGCTCTCACCCTATGGCTACACCTTC. It is translated as CASSLSKLSPYGYTF.

At least ten counts were recorded for this clonotype. The V call is TRBV5-1, the J call TRBJ2-2; 8 bases map to TRBD2. The V and J ends lost 1 base and 4 bases, in that order; junction bases with no gene match: 6. The CDR3 is 16 amino acids. CDR1 SGHRS and CDR2 YFSETQ come from the germline V gene. The CDR3 nucleotides are TGCGCCAGCAGCTTGACAGCGGGGGCCTTCACCGGGGAGCTGTTTTTT. Amino acids: CASSLTAGAFTGELFF.

There are many counts of this clonotype. The chain is built from TRBV7-2 and TRBJ2-4; D is possibly TRBD2 (5 bases). The CDR3 has 16 residues. Trimming took 2 bases from V and 7 from J, leaving 18 bases between them. The germline V gene has CDR1 SGHTA and CDR2 FQGNSA. The CDR3 sequence is CASSLLAGGFWNIQYF. CDR3 nucleotides: TGTGCCAGCAGCTTACTTGCGGGTGGATTTTGGAACATTCAGTACTTC.

This clonotype has ten or more counts. The chain joins TRBV20-1 to TRBJ2-1; 8 bases are a match to TRBD2. With 3 bases clipped from V and 5 bases from J, the junction kept 9 bases outside the gene matches. The CDR3 runs to 15 residues. Germline values: CDR1 DFQATT, CDR2 SNEGSKA (reference sequence). The CDR3 DNA reads as TGCAGTGCTAGCCTAGCGGGCGGCTCGGACAATGAGCAGTTCTTC. Its protein is CSASLAGGSDNEQFF.

At least ten counts were recorded for this clonotype. This sequence joins TRBV10-3 and TRBJ2-1, with 13 bases fitting TRBD2. Germline assignment: CDR1 ENHRY and CDR2 SYGVKD. The V gene end was trimmed by 4 bases and the J gene end by 4 bases; junction bases not matched to a gene: 4. The CDR3 consists of 16 residues. CDR3 coding DNA: TGTGCCATCAGTGGCCGGACTAGCGGGGGATACAATGAGCAGTTCTTC. This translates into CAISGRTSGGYNEQFF.

The V and J genes are TRBV29-1 and TRBJ2-1, with D possibly matching TRBD2 (6 bases). Trimming took off 7 bases at V and 10 bases at J, with 14 bases between the two ends. Per germline, CDR1 SQVTM and CDR2 ANQGSEA. This CDR3 comprises 11 residues. The CDR3 sequence is CSALIRGEQFF. CDR3 sequence (DNA): TGCAGCGCTTTGATTCGGGGGGAGCAGTTCTTC.

This clonotype has more than one count but fewer than ten. V is TRBV12-3 or TRBV12-4 and J is TRBJ2-6; D not resolved. This CDR3 comprises 15 residues. The germline V and J ends were trimmed by 3 bases and 1 base, with 7 bases remaining between them. CDR3 nucleotide sequence: TGTGCCAGCAGTTTGGCGTGGTCTGGGGCCAACGTCCTGACTTTC. Translation gives CASSLAWSGANVLTF.